These T cell receptor beta chains were read from a single sample in a study of siplizumab effects on memory and regulatory T cells. The method was immunoSEQ multiplex PCR; TCRdb's version includes in-frame clones alone and lacks a portion of them. The sample carries 50,000 to 70,000 clones, around 96% recorded once. Sequenced sample: naive CD8+ T cells sorted from blood. All receptors come from a human donor in good health. CDR3s include the opening cysteine and the closing phenylalanine or tryptophan. D genes are given only for firm matches. Some rows have no size entry. The others give once, few or many, or a class for an expanded clone.

v_call: TRBV9
clone_size: -
d_call: -
j_call: TRBJ2-7
cdr3_nt: TGTGCCAGCAGCTCCACCCCGGACAGCCTGTACGAGCAGTACTTC
cdr3_aa: CASSSTPDSLYEQYF

v_call: TRBV6-1
clone_size: -
d_call: TRBD1
j_call: TRBJ1-1
cdr3_nt: TGTGCCAGCAGTCCCTGGACAGGGAACACTGAAGCTTTCTTT
cdr3_aa: CASSPWTGNTEAFF

v_call: TRBV6-5
clone_size: -
d_call: TRBD1
j_call: TRBJ1-2
cdr3_nt: TGTGCCAGCAGCTCGGGACAGGGCGATGGCTACACCTTC
cdr3_aa: CASSSGQGDGYTF

v_call: TRBV15
clone_size: -
d_call: -
j_call: TRBJ2-7
cdr3_nt: TGTGCCACCAGCAGAGAAACAGGGAGCGCCTACGAGCAGTACTTC
cdr3_aa: CATSRETGSAYEQYF

v_call: TRBV9
clone_size: once
d_call: TRBD2
j_call: TRBJ2-3
cdr3_nt: TGTGCCAGCAGCAGCGGACTAGCGGGGGGGTCCACAGATACGCAGTATTTT
cdr3_aa: CASSSGLAGGSTDTQYF

v_call: TRBV28
clone_size: -
d_call: TRBD2
j_call: TRBJ2-3
cdr3_nt: TGTGCCAGCAGATTTTCAATAGCGGGGGACCCTGCCGCAGATACGCAGTATTTT
cdr3_aa: CASRFSIAGDPAADTQYF

v_call: TRBV29-1
clone_size: -
d_call: -
j_call: TRBJ2-7
cdr3_nt: TGCAGCGTTGAAGAGGAAGGGGTGGGCTCCTACGAGCAGTACTTC
cdr3_aa: CSVEEEGVGSYEQYF

v_call: TRBV4-1
clone_size: -
d_call: -
j_call: TRBJ2-7
cdr3_nt: TGCGCCACCCCTGGCGAGCAGTACTTC
cdr3_aa: CATPGEQYF

v_call: TRBV7-6
clone_size: -
d_call: -
j_call: TRBJ2-2
cdr3_nt: TGTGCCAGCAGCCGCGGGGTGGGGGAGCTGTTTTTT
cdr3_aa: CASSRGVGELFF

v_call: TRBV27
clone_size: -
d_call: -
j_call: TRBJ2-7
cdr3_nt: TGTGCCAGCAGTTTACGGGGGAAGGACTACGAGCAGTACTTC
cdr3_aa: CASSLRGKDYEQYF

v_call: TRBV11-3
clone_size: -
d_call: TRBD1
j_call: TRBJ2-3
cdr3_nt: TGTGCCAGCAGCGTCAACAGGGGCTCAATCACAGATACGCAGTATTTT
cdr3_aa: CASSVNRGSITDTQYF

v_call: TRBV28
clone_size: -
d_call: TRBD2
j_call: TRBJ2-3
cdr3_nt: TGTGCCAGCAGTCCACTAGCGGGGGGAACAGATACGCAGTATTTT
cdr3_aa: CASSPLAGGTDTQYF

v_call: TRBV5-1
clone_size: -
d_call: -
j_call: TRBJ2-1
cdr3_nt: TGCGCCAGCAGCCCCCTTCTAGGCATAACGGAGGAGCAGTTCTTC
cdr3_aa: CASSPLLGITEEQFF

v_call: TRBV9
clone_size: -
d_call: -
j_call: TRBJ2-2
cdr3_nt: TGTGCCAGCAGCCCAATCCTGACGGGGCTTTCTGGGGAGCTGTTTTTT
cdr3_aa: CASSPILTGLSGELFF

v_call: TRBV27
clone_size: -
d_call: -
j_call: TRBJ1-1
cdr3_nt: TGTGCCAGCAGTGCGGGGCTCGGCACTGAAGCTTTCTTT
cdr3_aa: CASSAGLGTEAFF

v_call: TRBV4-3
clone_size: -
d_call: -
j_call: TRBJ2-1
cdr3_nt: TGCGCCAGCAGCCAAGGTTCAGGGGTAGACAATGAGCAGTTCTTC
cdr3_aa: CASSQGSGVDNEQFF

v_call: TRBV27
clone_size: -
d_call: -
j_call: TRBJ2-1
cdr3_nt: TGTGCCAGCAGTTCCCCTCGGGACGGCTACAATGAGCAGTTCTTC
cdr3_aa: CASSSPRDGYNEQFF

v_call: TRBV7-9
clone_size: -
d_call: -
j_call: TRBJ2-2
cdr3_nt: TGTGCCAGCAGCTTTTTAGTCGGGGGCCACACCGGGGAGCTGTTTTTT
cdr3_aa: CASSFLVGGHTGELFF

v_call: TRBV29-1
clone_size: -
d_call: -
j_call: TRBJ1-2
cdr3_nt: TGCAGCGTTGACGGGGGTTGGGGGAACTATGGCTACACCTTC
cdr3_aa: CSVDGGWGNYGYTF

v_call: TRBV5-1
clone_size: -
d_call: TRBD2
j_call: TRBJ2-5
cdr3_nt: TGCGCCAGCAGCTTGTTAATGGGGAATAGCGGGGGACGGGGAGAGACCCAGTACTTC
cdr3_aa: CASSLLMGNSGGRGETQYF

v_call: TRBV6-5
clone_size: -
d_call: -
j_call: TRBJ1-5
cdr3_nt: TGTGCCAGCAGTTACAGGGCTAGCAATCAGCCCCAGCATTTT
cdr3_aa: CASSYRASNQPQHF

v_call: TRBV7-9
clone_size: -
d_call: -
j_call: TRBJ1-2
cdr3_nt: TGTGCCAGCAGCCCGACGGGGAACTATGGCTACACCTTC
cdr3_aa: CASSPTGNYGYTF

v_call: TRBV7-3
clone_size: -
d_call: -
j_call: TRBJ2-2
cdr3_nt: TGTGCCAGCAGCGGCGGACTGAACACCGGGGAGCTGTTTTTT
cdr3_aa: CASSGGLNTGELFF

v_call: TRBV7-3
clone_size: -
d_call: -
j_call: TRBJ2-7
cdr3_nt: TGTGCCAGTAGCTTACTGTCGGATTACGAGCAGTACTTC
cdr3_aa: CASSLLSDYEQYF

v_call: TRBV4-1
clone_size: -
d_call: TRBD1
j_call: TRBJ1-2
cdr3_nt: TGCGCCAGCAGCCAAAGCCCCGGGACAGGACACTATGGCTACACCTTC
cdr3_aa: CASSQSPGTGHYGYTF

v_call: TRBV13
clone_size: -
d_call: -
j_call: TRBJ2-1
cdr3_nt: TGTGCCAGCAGCCAACTGACCGGGACAAATTACATCAATGAGCAGTTCTTC
cdr3_aa: CASSQLTGTNYINEQFF

v_call: TRBV6-4
clone_size: few
d_call: -
j_call: TRBJ1-6
cdr3_nt: TGTGCCAGCAGGATCTACGGGACGCCAAACTCACCCCTCCACTTT
cdr3_aa: CASRIYGTPNSPLHF

v_call: TRBV7-2
clone_size: -
d_call: -
j_call: TRBJ2-3
cdr3_nt: TGTGCCAGCAGCTTCGGAGCTTTGACTAGCACAGATACGCAGTATTTT
cdr3_aa: CASSFGALTSTDTQYF

v_call: TRBV15
clone_size: once
d_call: -
j_call: TRBJ1-1
cdr3_nt: TGTGCCACCAGCAGAGTCCCCCTAACCTACGAAGCTTTCTTT
cdr3_aa: CATSRVPLTYEAFF

v_call: TRBV28
clone_size: -
d_call: TRBD1
j_call: TRBJ1-1
cdr3_nt: TGTGCCAGCAGTCCCCGGACAGGATGGGACGCTGAAGCTTTCTTT
cdr3_aa: CASSPRTGWDAEAFF

v_call: TRBV2
clone_size: -
d_call: TRBD2
j_call: TRBJ2-3
cdr3_nt: TGTGCCAGCGGGAAGCGGGGGAATACAGATACGCAGTATTTT
cdr3_aa: CASGKRGNTDTQYF

v_call: TRBV19
clone_size: -
d_call: TRBD1
j_call: TRBJ1-1
cdr3_nt: TGTGCCAGTAGTATCGTTTGGGACAGGACCGGGACCCCGAACACTGAAGCTTTCTTT
cdr3_aa: CASSIVWDRTGTPNTEAFF

v_call: TRBV19
clone_size: -
d_call: -
j_call: TRBJ2-7
cdr3_nt: TGTGCCAGTAGTCCGACTCCCCGGGACACGGCGTACTTC
cdr3_aa: CASSPTPRDTAYF

v_call: TRBV19
clone_size: once
d_call: -
j_call: TRBJ1-5
cdr3_nt: TGTGCCAGTAGATCGGGCAATCAGCCCCAGCATTTT
cdr3_aa: CASRSGNQPQHF

v_call: TRBV27
clone_size: -
d_call: -
j_call: TRBJ1-3
cdr3_nt: TGTGCCAGCCGGGACATTTCTGGAAACACCATATATTTT
cdr3_aa: CASRDISGNTIYF

v_call: TRBV9
clone_size: -
d_call: -
j_call: TRBJ2-6
cdr3_nt: TGTGCCAGCAGGGCACCTTCTGGGGCCAACGTCCTGACTTTC
cdr3_aa: CASRAPSGANVLTF

v_call: TRBV27
clone_size: -
d_call: -
j_call: TRBJ1-5
cdr3_nt: TGTGCCAGCAGTTTATCGGGGGCCCCTAGCAATCAGCCCCAGCATTTT
cdr3_aa: CASSLSGAPSNQPQHF

v_call: TRBV5-1
clone_size: -
d_call: -
j_call: TRBJ2-7
cdr3_nt: TGCGCCACCGGAACAGGGTCCTACGAGCAGTACTTC
cdr3_aa: CATGTGSYEQYF

v_call: TRBV6-6
clone_size: -
d_call: -
j_call: TRBJ1-5
cdr3_nt: TGTGCCAGCAGTCCCCAGGGGTATAGCAATCAGCCCCAGCATTTT
cdr3_aa: CASSPQGYSNQPQHF

v_call: TRBV2
clone_size: -
d_call: -
j_call: TRBJ1-5
cdr3_nt: TGTGCCAGCAGTGAGATCGGACAGCCCCAGCATTTT
cdr3_aa: CASSEIGQPQHF

v_call: TRBV5-6
clone_size: -
d_call: -
j_call: TRBJ1-1
cdr3_nt: TGTGCCAGCAGCTTGGCCGGGGATCACACTGAAGCTTTCTTT
cdr3_aa: CASSLAGDHTEAFF

v_call: TRBV13
clone_size: -
d_call: TRBD2
j_call: TRBJ2-3
cdr3_nt: TGTGCCAGCAGCTTATTGGCGGGGGGGCTAGATACGCAGTATTTT
cdr3_aa: CASSLLAGGLDTQYF

v_call: TRBV5-6
clone_size: -
d_call: -
j_call: TRBJ1-1
cdr3_nt: TGTGCCAGCAGCTTGGGAACTGGCACTGAAGCTTTCTTT
cdr3_aa: CASSLGTGTEAFF

v_call: TRBV7-6
clone_size: -
d_call: -
j_call: TRBJ2-3
cdr3_nt: TGTGCCACGTCAGGGGTTACAGATACGCAGTATTTT
cdr3_aa: CATSGVTDTQYF